These 13 T cell receptor beta chains originate from one sample sequenced in a study of Ad26.COV2.S vaccination and SARS-CoV-2 variants. Sequencing used immunoSEQ multiplex PCR; TCRdb keeps in-frame clones, though not all of them. The data show a few hundred thousand clones, roughly 84% seen once. Described treatment: around 19 received Ad26.COV2.S at low or high dose, single or two shots; roughly five received placebo; per-sample allocation not given. Following the first vaccine or placebo injection, samples were taken on day 63. This material consisted of peripheral blood, taken in a trial of Ad26.COV2.S vaccine versus placebo. The receptors derive from a person between 18 and 59 years old who received the Ad26.COV2.S COVID-19 vaccine or a placebo.

The V and J genes are TRBV19 and TRBJ2-3; 8 bases line up with TRBD2. This CDR3 contains 15 residues. V trimming: 6 bases; J trimming: 2 bases; junction bases outside the gene matches: 7. Looked up from germline, CDR1 is LNHDA and CDR2 is SQIVND (reference sequence). This CDR3 reads CASSPSGSFTDTQYF. CDR3 in DNA: TGTGCCAGTAGCCCTAGCGGGTCGTTCACAGATACGCAGTATTTT.

The chain links TRBV6-5 to TRBJ2-7, with D perhaps being TRBD1 or TRBD2 (5 bases each). V lost 6 bases and J 4 bases, leaving 16 bases between the germline ends. Germline loops: CDR1 MNHEY, CDR2 SVGAGI. This CDR3 comprises 14 residues. The CDR3 loop is CASSDGAQRYEQYF. The CDR3, as DNA: TGTGCCAGCAGCGACGGGGCACAGAGATACGAGCAGTACTTC.

Only one count was recorded for this clone. V and J are TRBV6-5 and TRBJ1-2; D is unresolved. Per germline, CDR1 MNHEY and CDR2 SVGAGI. V was clipped by 4 bases and J by 6 bases, with 18 bases between them. This CDR3 comprises 15 residues. The CDR3 DNA follows: TGTGCCAGCAGTTCATCATTGGAGGCAGTTCATGGCTACACCTTC. It codes for CASSSSLEAVHGYTF.

In DNA, the CDR3 is TGTGCCAGTAAGGAGGTCACACCGACAACTAATGAAAAACTGTTTTTT. The encoded protein is CASKEVTPTTNEKLFF. The genes are TRBV19 and TRBJ1-4, with D unclear. This CDR3 comprises 16 residues. V lost 7 bases and J 0 bases, leaving 15 bases between the germline ends. Germline V gives CDR1 LNHDA, CDR2 SQIVND (reference sequence). Full variable domain (outside the CDR3, taken from reference TRBV19 and TRBJ1-4): DGGITQSPKYLFRKEGQNVTLSCEQNLNHDAMYWYRQDPGQGLRLIYYSQIVNDFQKGDIAEGYSVSREKKESFPLTVTSAQKNPTAFYLCASKEVTPTTNEKLFFGSGTQLSVL.

The chain joins TRBV18 to TRBJ2-2, with TRBD2 matching over 8 bases. V dropped 4 bases and J dropped 3; count of bases not matched to a gene: 7. The CDR3 covers 16 residues. The germline V gene has CDR1 KGHSH and CDR2 LQKENI. As DNA, the CDR3 is TGTGCCAGCTCACATGAAGCGGGGGCGGACACCGGGGAGCTGTTTTTT. This encodes CASSHEAGADTGELFF. The full variable domain, rest sourced from reference TRBV18 and TRBJ2-2, is NAGVMQNPRHLVRRRGQEARLRCSPMKGHSHVYWYRQLPEEGLKFMVYLQKENIIDESGMPKERFSAEFPKEGPSILRIQQVVRGDSAAYFCASSHEAGADTGELFFGEGSRLTVL.

The chain uses TRBV15 and TRBJ2-4; no clear D gene. Per the germline V gene, CDR1 is LNHNV and CDR2 is YYDKDF (reference sequence). Trimming left V 5 bases short and J 0 bases short, with 5 bases between. CDR3 length: 13 amino acids. The CDR3: CATSATAKNIQYF. DNA for the CDR3: TGTGCCACCAGCGCGACAGCCAAAAACATTCAGTACTTC.

The chain couples TRBV6-5 to TRBJ2-1; D uncertain. Germline assignment: CDR1 MNHEY and CDR2 SVGAGI. The germline V and J ends were trimmed by 10 bases and 0 bases, with 16 bases remaining between them. The CDR3 runs to 15 residues. CDR3: CATYLPFNSYNEQFF. The CDR3 coding sequence is TGTGCCACCTACCTTCCCTTTAACTCCTACAATGAGCAGTTCTTC.

The rearrangement joins TRBV12-5 to TRBJ1-1; 9 nucleotides agree with TRBD1. Germline V gives CDR1 LGHNT, CDR2 FRNRAP. J was trimmed by 4 bases and V by 0 bases; bases with no gene match: 6. The length of the CDR3 is 16 residues. CDR3 sequence (DNA): TGTGCTAGTGGTTTGGTACAGGGGGCTGTAGGCACTGAAGCTTTCTTT. The encoded protein is CASGLVQGAVGTEAFF.

The chain uses TRBV7-2 and TRBJ1-2; 9 nucleotides align to TRBD1. Per the germline V gene, CDR1 is SGHTA and CDR2 is FQGNSA. The CDR3 contains 15 residues. V lost 5 bases to trimming and J lost 6 bases; unmatched junction nucleotides: 10. Here the CDR3 reads CASSLQTGGVDGYTF. The CDR3 bases are TGTGCCAGCAGCCTTCAAACAGGGGGCGTTGATGGCTACACCTTC.

The rearrangement uses TRBV6-5 and TRBJ1-5; D is unresolved. CDR3 length: 14 amino acids. Germline values: CDR1 MNHEY, CDR2 SVGAGI. V lost 1 base and J 5 bases, leaving 9 bases between the germline ends. The CDR3 loop is CASSYYREDQPQHF. Here the CDR3 DNA reads TGTGCCAGCAGTTACTACAGAGAGGATCAGCCCCAGCATTTT.

This chain connects TRBV19 to TRBJ1-2; D may be TRBD1 (6 bases). With 3 bases removed from V and 6 bases from J, the gap between germline ends came to 14 bases. This CDR3 spans 14 amino acids. CDR1 and CDR2 (germline): LNHDA, SQIVND (reference sequence). CDR3 coding DNA: TGTGCCAGTAGTATCGGGACACGATGGGATGGCTACACCTTC. Translation: CASSIGTRWDGYTF.

This sequence joins TRBV3-1 (or the pseudogene TRBV3-2) and TRBJ2-7; D remains unclear. Germline V lookup: CDR1 LGHDT, CDR2 YNNKEL (reference sequence). V lost 1 base to trimming and J lost 3 bases, with 13 bases between them. This CDR3 is built from 15 residues. The CDR3 spells CASSQGSATVYEQYF. CDR3 coding DNA: TGTGCCAGCAGCCAAGGCTCAGCGACCGTCTACGAGCAGTACTTC.

The genes are TRBV15 and TRBJ1-4; D is undetermined. The CDR3 extends over 17 amino acids. V was clipped by 0 bases and J by 4 bases, with 15 bases between them. CDR1 is LNHNV, CDR2 YYDKDF, per germline (reference sequence). The CDR3 protein is CATSRDNEAPINEKLFF. In DNA form, the CDR3 reads TGTGCCACCAGCAGAGATAATGAGGCGCCAATTAATGAAAAACTGTTTTTT.